This T cell receptor (beta chain) was profiled in a study of T cells expressing NK-cell markers. Study background: It was from sorted CD3+CD56+NKG2C+, CD3+CD56+NKG2C- and CD3+CD56-NKG2C+ T cells that TCR beta repertoires came.

The CDR3 is 16 residues long. Germline CDR1 and CDR2: SQVTM and ANQGSEA. Whole-study findings and limits: These clonotypes also led the CD3+CD56-NKG2C+ fraction in a few donors. In a group of 5 to 7 donors, dominant NKG2C+ clonotypes represented about 1.0-7.5% of CD8+ T cells.

As concerns this clonotype: Antigen specificity is unknown.

TCRdb reprocessed the 5' RACE reads, with one entry per CDR3 protein and no DNA. The table lists about 170,000 distinct CDR3 sequences, with around 20% in the top ten. This TCR came from a man aged 18-70 years in good health. Sequenced input: blood T cells: a sorted CD56 or NKG2C T cell subset, CD4+ or CD8+ T cells, or bulk PBMC T cells (not recorded which). The chain recombines TRBV29-1 with TRBJ2-3; without DNA, the TCRdb call of TRBD1 cannot be checked. The CDR3 spells CSVENPVGYRTDTQYF.